This passage covers 30 T cell receptor beta chains from one sample sequenced in a study of shared clonotypes between healthy human individuals. Assay: immunoSEQ multiplex PCR; the TCRdb copy retains only in-frame clones and omits some. The data contain around 2,000,000 clones, approximately 94% of them singletons. Terminally differentiated effector memory CD45RA+ cells were left out of the naive CD8 fraction, which was CD45RO-negative and positively selected for CCR7. Source material: naive CD8+ T cells sorted from blood. The source is a man younger than 30 in good health.

Regarding this clone: Distinct nucleotide sequences in the sample also encode this CDR3. The chain recombines TRBV28 with TRBJ2-1; D uncertain. Trimming shortened V by 3 bases and J by 4 bases, and 4 bases separated the two germline ends. This CDR3 comprises 12 residues. The germline gives CDR1 MDHEN, CDR2 SYDVKM. CDR3 loop: CASSFSYNEQFF. The CDR3 DNA reads as TGTGCCAGCAGTTTCAGTTACAATGAGCAGTTCTTC.

V usage is TRBV9 and J usage is TRBJ2-1; D gene unclear. Germline lookup yields CDR1 SGDLS and CDR2 YYNGEE. The V end lost 4 bases, the J end lost 0 bases, and 11 bases lay between the germline ends. This CDR3 spans 15 amino acids. DNA of the CDR3: TGTGCCAGCAGCCCCTTTTTTAGCTCCTACAATGAGCAGTTCTTC. This encodes CASSPFFSSYNEQFF.

This chain connects TRBV6-1 to TRBJ2-7, with D perhaps given as TRBD1 or TRBD2 (5 bases each). V shed 10 bases and J shed 4 bases, with 17 bases lying between them. Germline V CDR1 and CDR2: MNHNS, SASEGT. The CDR3 is made up of 13 amino acids. CDR3 region: CATPGPDFYEQYF. The CDR3 DNA is TGTGCCACCCCGGGACCCGACTTTTACGAGCAGTACTTC.

This rearrangement joins TRBV13 to TRBJ2-2, with a possible D match to TRBD1 (6 bases). Germline V gives CDR1 PRHDT, CDR2 FYEKMQ (reference sequence). Trimming removed 1 base from V and 8 bases from J, with 8 bases in between. This CDR3 has 13 residues. The CDR3 sequence is CASSLDRAGELFF. As DNA, the CDR3 is TGTGCCAGCAGCTTAGACAGGGCAGGGGAGCTGTTTTTT.

The V and J genes are TRBV6-6 and TRBJ2-1; no clear D gene. The germline gives CDR1 MNHNY, CDR2 SVGAGI (reference sequence). CDR3 size: 12 residues. Trimming removed 9 bases at V and 7 bases at J, with 13 bases between. CDR3 residues: CASNHGINEQFF. In nucleotides, the CDR3 is TGTGCCAGTAATCATGGGATAAATGAGCAGTTCTTC.

The chain carries TRBV13 and TRBJ2-1; the D is unclear. The V gene lost 0 bases and the J gene lost 0 bases, with 6 bases spanning the gap. The CDR3 totals 15 residues. Germline CDR1 and CDR2: PRHDT and FYEKMQ (reference sequence). CDR3 nucleotides: TGTGCCAGCAGCTTAGGCATTAGCTCCTACAATGAGCAGTTCTTC. It specifies CASSLGISSYNEQFF. Full variable domain (rest looked up from reference TRBV13 and TRBJ2-1): AAGVIQSPRHLIKEKRETATLKCYPIPRHDTVYWYQQGPGQDPQFLISFYEKMQSDKGSIPDRFSAQQFSDYHSELNMSSLELGDSALYFCASSLGISSYNEQFFGPGTRLTVL.

The rearrangement joins TRBV27 to TRBJ1-4; a possible D gene is TRBD1 (5 bases). Germline values: CDR1 MNHEY, CDR2 SMNVEV (reference sequence). V lost 7 bases and J lost 0, with 9 bases in between. This CDR3 has 14 residues. CDR3 sequence: CASTGGATNEKLFF. In nucleotides, the CDR3 is TGTGCCAGCACGGGGGGGGCAACTAATGAAAAACTGTTTTTT. Full variable domain (remainder filled in from reference TRBV27 and TRBJ1-4): EAQVTQNPRYLITVTGKKLTVTCSQNMNHEYMSWYRQDPGLGLRQIYYSMNVEVTDKGDVPEGYKVSRKEKRNFPLILESPSPNQTSLYFCASTGGATNEKLFFGSGTQLSVL.

This rearrangement joins TRBV6-5 to TRBJ2-1; D is unresolved. V gave up 5 bases and J gave up 3 bases, with 14 bases separating them. The V gene's germline CDR1 is MNHEY and CDR2 SVGAGI. This CDR3 contains 15 residues. The CDR3: CASSKSPYYYNEQFF. CDR3 bases: TGTGCCAGCAGTAAGAGTCCCTACTACTACAATGAGCAGTTCTTC.

J is TRBJ1-5 and V is TRBV5-5; D is unresolved. CDR3 size: 15 residues. The germline V gene has CDR1 SGHKS and CDR2 YYEKEE (reference sequence). V gave up 1 base and J gave up 4 bases, with 12 bases separating them. The CDR3 reads CASSLFDNLNQPQHF. Written as DNA, the CDR3 is TGTGCCAGCAGCTTGTTTGACAACTTAAATCAGCCCCAGCATTTT.

The rearrangement joins TRBV27 to TRBJ2-7, with TRBD1 identical over 11 bases. Trimming at V came to 2 bases and at J to 3 bases, leaving 3 bases not matched to a gene. CDR1 and CDR2 (germline): MNHEY, SMNVEV (reference sequence). The CDR3 loop spans 15 amino acids. The CDR3 reads CASSLGTGGIYEQYF. The CDR3 nucleotides are TGTGCCAGCAGTTTAGGGACAGGGGGGATCTACGAGCAGTACTTC.

The rearrangement joins TRBV11-2 to TRBJ1-5; tentative D call: TRBD1 (6 bases). The V end lost 1 base, the J end lost 1 base, and 17 bases lay between the germline ends. This CDR3 region has 18 residues. In germline, CDR1 is SGHAT, CDR2 FQNNGV. This CDR3 is CASSLGGAPGLSNQPQHF. CDR3 DNA sequence: TGTGCCAGCAGCTTAGGGGGGGCCCCAGGGTTAAGCAATCAGCCCCAGCATTTT. Complete variable domain (other parts from reference TRBV11-2 and TRBJ1-5): EAGVAQSPRYKIIEKRQSVAFWCNPISGHATLYWYQQILGQGPKLLIQFQNNGVVDDSQLPKDRFSAERLKGVDSTLKIQPAKLEDSAVYLCASSLGGAPGLSNQPQHFGDGTRLSIL.

The rearrangement links TRBV9 to TRBJ1-2; tentative D call: TRBD1 (5 bases). In germline, CDR1 is SGDLS, CDR2 YYNGEE. Deletions cut 3 bases from V and 7 bases from J, with 13 bases between. This CDR3 comprises 13 residues. The CDR3 protein is CASSGAGPAGYTF. CDR3 nucleotides: TGTGCCAGCAGCGGGGCAGGGCCGGCTGGCTACACCTTC.

The CDR3 is CASSVVSGPGDEQFF. CDR3 in DNA: TGTGCCAGCAGCGTAGTTAGCGGACCGGGGGATGAGCAGTTCTTC. The chain joins TRBV9 to TRBJ2-1; possibly TRBD2 for D (6 bases). The CDR3 sequence is 15 residues long. V was trimmed by 0 bases and J by 8 bases, leaving 15 bases between them. The V gene's germline CDR1 is SGDLS and CDR2 YYNGEE.

The rearrangement uses TRBV2 and TRBJ1-5, with 9 nucleotides matching TRBD1. The V gene's germline CDR1 is SNHLY and CDR2 FYNNEI. J was trimmed by 3 bases and V by 6 bases; bases with no gene match: 18. The CDR3 is 19 residues long. CDR3 sequence: CASRISAQSGTGTNQPQHF. The CDR3 bases are TGTGCCAGCAGAATCAGTGCCCAATCCGGGACAGGGACCAATCAGCCCCAGCATTTT.

As concerns this clone: Other DNA sequences in the same sample also yield this CDR3. V usage is TRBV7-9 and J usage is TRBJ1-1; no firm D call. This CDR3 region has 13 residues. V was trimmed by 6 bases and J by 0 bases, leaving 8 bases between them. The V gene's germline CDR1 is SEHNR and CDR2 FQNEAQ (reference sequence). Here the CDR3 reads CASSFLMNTEAFF. CDR3 nucleotides: TGTGCCAGCAGTTTTTTGATGAACACTGAAGCTTTCTTT.

The V call is TRBV4-3, the J call TRBJ2-7, with 7 bases fitting TRBD1. The J segment lost 5 bases and the V segment lost 0 bases, leaving 7 bases of the junction unmatched. The CDR3 consists of 15 residues. Germline values: CDR1 LGHNA, CDR2 YSLEER. The CDR3 protein is CASSQERGGRDEQYF. The CDR3 coding sequence is TGCGCCAGCAGCCAAGAGCGAGGGGGCAGGGACGAGCAGTACTTC.

The chain joins TRBV27 to TRBJ2-3; 12 bases align to TRBD2. The V gene's germline CDR1 is MNHEY and CDR2 SMNVEV (reference sequence). This CDR3 contains 16 residues. Unmatched junction bases numbered 4, after V lost 2 bases and J lost 4 bases. CDR3 nucleotides: TGTGCCAGCAGTTTAGAGTGGACTAGCGGGGCAGATACGCAGTATTTT. Translated: CASSLEWTSGADTQYF.

V and J are TRBV19 and TRBJ1-5; D gene ambiguous. Between the trimmed V and J ends, which lost 0 bases and 6 bases, there was a span of 6 bases. This CDR3 spans 13 amino acids. Germline CDR1 reads LNHDA; CDR2 reads SQIVND (reference sequence). CDR3 coding DNA: TGTGCCAGTAGTATAGAGGCCCCTCAGCCCCAGCATTTT. Its translation is CASSIEAPQPQHF.

The chain uses TRBV27 and TRBJ2-7; 7 bases match TRBD2. Germline V gene lookup returns CDR1 MNHEY and CDR2 SMNVEV (reference sequence). J lost 6 bases, V lost 2 bases, and 10 bases had no gene match. The CDR3 is 15 residues long. The CDR3 nucleotides read TGTGCCAGCAGTTTAGGGGGGAGGGCCTATGGCGAGCAGTACTTC. Translating gives CASSLGGRAYGEQYF.

This rearrangement joins TRBV14 to TRBJ1-2; weak D call: TRBD1 (5 bases). Germline loops: CDR1 SGHDN, CDR2 FVKESK. V gave up 0 bases and J gave up 5 bases, with 13 bases separating them. There are 15 residues in the CDR3. CDR3 coding DNA: TGTGCCAGCAGCCAAGATGAAGGGGCCTGGTATGGCTACACCTTC. This encodes CASSQDEGAWYGYTF.

CDR3 sequence: CASRLRDRVLEKLFF. The CDR3 nucleotides read TGTGCAAGTCGCTTAAGGGACAGGGTTCTTGAAAAACTGTTTTTT. The chain links TRBV12-2 to TRBJ1-4; the table's D call of TRBD1 was not tested on the DNA. TRBV12-2 is given as a pseudogene. CDR3 length equals 15 residues.

The chain employs TRBV15 and TRBJ2-7, with TRBD2 identical over 7 bases. The junction had 7 bases not matched to a gene; V was cut back by 0 bases and J by 2 bases. Germline V gene data show CDR1 as LNHNV and CDR2 as YYDKDF (reference sequence). There are 16 residues in the CDR3. Here the CDR3 DNA reads TGTGCCACCAGCAGAGAAGGGGAGGGGCCAACCTACGAGCAGTACTTC. Translating gives CATSREGEGPTYEQYF. Combining the CDR3 with reference TRBV15 and TRBJ2-7 gives the whole variable domain DAMVIQNPRYQVTQFGKPVTLSCSQTLNHNVMYWYQQKSSQAPKLLFHYYDKDFNNEADTPDNFQSRRPNTSFCFLDIRSPGLGDTAMYLCATSREGEGPTYEQYFGPGTRLTVT.

Comment on this clone: The junction departs from the called germline gene at one end, perhaps through a read error. The gene calls are TRBV13 and TRBJ2-7, with 10 bases aligning to TRBD2. Germline V lookup: CDR1 PRHDT, CDR2 FYEKMQ (reference sequence). CDR3 length: 16 amino acids. This CDR3 is CASSSRTLAGVYGQYF. DNA of the CDR3: TGTGCCAGCAGCTCAAGGACTCTAGCGGGAGTTTACGGGCAGTACTTC.

V usage is TRBV7-9 and J usage is TRBJ2-1, with 10 bases aligning to TRBD1. The CDR3 consists of 15 residues. Germline-derived CDR1 and CDR2 are SEHNR and FQNEAQ (reference sequence). V lost 5 bases and J lost 3; bases outside the gene matches: 4. The CDR3 DNA reads as TGTGCCAGCAGCCACCGGACAGGGGGCTACAATGAGCAGTTCTTC. Translating gives CASSHRTGGYNEQFF. Looking up the rest from reference TRBV7-9 and TRBJ2-1 gives the full variable domain: DTGVSQNPRHKITKRGQNVTFRCDPISEHNRLYWYRQTLGQGPEFLTYFQNEAQLEKSRLLSDRFSAERPKGSFSTLEIQRTEQGDSAMYLCASSHRTGGYNEQFFGPGTRLTVL.

This chain connects TRBV13 to TRBJ2-7, with 9 bases matching TRBD2. Germline assignment: CDR1 PRHDT and CDR2 FYEKMQ (reference sequence). V gave up 1 base and J gave up 6 bases; unmatched junction bases: 7. This CDR3 comprises 15 residues. CDR3 sequence: CASSLEASGEPEQYF. The DNA for the CDR3 is TGTGCCAGCAGCTTAGAAGCTAGCGGGGAGCCCGAGCAGTACTTC.

The chain carries TRBV11-2 and TRBJ2-5, with D maybe TRBD2 (6 bases). The CDR3 consists of 19 residues. The V end lost 4 bases, the J end lost 2 bases, and 26 bases lay between the germline ends. Germline values: CDR1 SGHAT, CDR2 FQNNGV. CDR3 in DNA: TGTGCCAGCAGCTCAATCCGGGGGTCTGAGTCCCCGCATCAAGAGACCCAGTACTTC. Translation: CASSSIRGSESPHQETQYF.

The chain combines TRBV9 with TRBJ2-1, with TRBD1 matching over 9 bases. This CDR3 spans 14 amino acids. The V and J ends lost 4 bases and 8 bases, in that order; junction bases with no gene match: 7. Germline V gives CDR1 SGDLS, CDR2 YYNGEE. The CDR3, as DNA: TGTGCCAGCAGCTTCTGGACAGGGGACGATGAGCAGTTCTTC. Protein product: CASSFWTGDDEQFF.

The genes are TRBV5-3 and TRBJ1-2; D ambiguous. TRBV5-3 is designated an ORF whose function remains uncertain. The CDR3 contains 15 residues. Trimming cost V 0 bases and J 3 bases, with 12 bases left between them. The CDR3 region has the DNA TGTGCCAGAAGCTTGGAACCAGGTTGCGACTATGGCTACACCTTC. Its protein is CARSLEPGCDYGYTF.

This chain connects TRBV19 to TRBJ2-7; D is unresolved. Germline-derived CDR1 and CDR2 are LNHDA and SQIVND (reference sequence). V lost 0 bases, J lost 3 bases, and 12 bases lay in between. The CDR3 is made up of 15 amino acids. CDR3 nucleotide sequence: TGTGCCAGTAGTATAGATCTAGGGAACTACTACGAGCAGTACTTC. Encoded protein: CASSIDLGNYYEQYF.

The V gene is TRBV30, the J gene TRBJ2-2, with D possibly being TRBD1 (6 bases). The V gene's germline CDR1 is GTSNPN and CDR2 SVGIG (reference sequence). V was clipped by 2 bases and J by 1 base, with 11 bases between them. CDR3 size: 15 residues. The CDR3: CAWSLRDMNTGELFF. The CDR3 coding sequence is TGTGCCTGGAGTTTAAGGGACATGAACACCGGGGAGCTGTTTTTT. The complete variable domain, with remaining parts taken from reference TRBV30 and TRBJ2-2, reads SQTIHQWPATLVQPVGSPLSLECTVEGTSNPNLYWYRQAAGRGLQLLFYSVGIGQISSEVPQNLSASRPQDRQFILSSKKLLLSDSGFYLCAWSLRDMNTGELFFGEGSRLTVL.